The present TCR beta chain was sequenced within a study of control samples from healthy donors and cancer patients. V lost 5 bases and J lost 6; bases outside the gene matches: 7. This CDR3 region has 13 residues. CDR1 and CDR2 (germline): LNHDA, SQIVND (reference sequence). Assay: immunoSEQ multiplex PCR; the TCRdb copy retains only in-frame clones and omits some. The sample carries about 150,000 clones, around 88% recorded once. This clone was counted only a few times. Sequences were obtained from blood. This sequence was found in a man between 18 and 29 years old in good health. The V and J genes are TRBV19 and TRBJ2-7; 7 nucleotides align to TRBD1. DNA for the CDR3: TGTGCCAGTAGTCTCGACAGGGATGGCGAGCAGTACTTC. This sequence encodes CASSLDRDGEQYF.